These 8 T cell receptor beta chains share one sample of origin, sequenced in a study of T cells in localized non-small cell lung cancer. Sequenced by immunoSEQ multiplex PCR; TCRdb stores in-frame clones only, minus some. The sample includes under 25,000 clones, around 85% of them seen just once. The starting material was PBMCs, obtained before any cancer treatment. All receptors come from a man aged 40 to 70 with stage II squamous cell lung carcinoma.

In its sample, this clone was seen once. The chain employs TRBV27 and TRBJ2-4; 11 bases match TRBD2. The CDR3 is made up of 18 amino acids. Trimming took 5 bases from V and 0 from J; bases not matched to a gene: 9. Per the germline V gene, CDR1 is MNHEY and CDR2 is SMNVEV (reference sequence). CDR3 loop: CASSPRGTSGLAKNIQYF. For the CDR3, the DNA is TGTGCCAGCAGTCCTAGGGGGACTAGCGGCTTAGCCAAAAACATTCAGTACTTC.

The chain has TRBV5-1 and TRBJ1-5; D may be TRBD1 (5 bases). Trimming removed 4 bases at V and 5 bases at J, with 22 bases between. Germline V gene sequence: CDR1 SGHRS, CDR2 YFSETQ. The CDR3 is 17 amino acids. This chain's CDR3 is CASSPGGMWAEYQPQHF. CDR3 DNA sequence: TGCGCCAGCAGCCCGGGGGGTATGTGGGCAGAATATCAGCCCCAGCATTTT.

The chain is built from TRBV15 and TRBJ2-1; D might be TRBD1 or TRBD2, each matching 5 bases. Between the trimmed V and J ends, which lost 0 bases and 2 bases, there was a span of 8 bases. Germline lookup yields CDR1 LNHNV and CDR2 YYDKDF (reference sequence). The CDR3 runs to 15 residues. The CDR3 is CATSRDRDPYNEQFF. The DNA of the CDR3 is TGTGCCACCAGCAGAGACAGGGACCCCTACAATGAGCAGTTCTTC.

The rearrangement links TRBV27 to TRBJ2-1, with 9 nucleotides matching TRBD1. The CDR3 contains 16 residues. From germline, CDR1 is MNHEY and CDR2 SMNVEV (reference sequence). V shed 2 bases and J 1 base; nucleotides not matched to a gene: 3. Here the CDR3 DNA reads TGTGCCAGCAGTTTACACGGGACAGGGTCCTACAATGAGCAGTTCTTC. Residues: CASSLHGTGSYNEQFF.

As regards this clone: The germline gene is not matched at one end of the junction; a read error may be the cause. The chain is built from TRBV7-7 and TRBJ2-5; TRBD2 aligns across 7 bases. This CDR3 has 12 amino acids. Germline CDR1 SSHAT, CDR2 FNYEAQ (reference sequence). CDR3 DNA sequence: TGTGCTAGCAGCGGGGCGGGAGAGACCCAGTACTTC. Amino acid sequence: CASSGAGETQYF.

This clone was recorded only once. The chain carries TRBV29-1 and TRBJ1-1; D is possibly TRBD1 (5 bases). Germline CDR1 SQVTM, CDR2 ANQGSEA. There are 15 residues in the CDR3. Between the trimmed V and J ends, which lost 4 bases and 5 bases, there was a span of 20 bases. The CDR3 protein is CSVVPRAGYGTEAFF. The CDR3 DNA follows: TGCAGCGTTGTACCCCGAGCAGGGTACGGGACTGAAGCTTTCTTT.

V and J are TRBV15 and TRBJ2-7; D gene ambiguous. The germline CDR1 and CDR2 sequences are LNHNV and YYDKDF (reference sequence). V lost 0 bases and J 2 bases, leaving 8 bases between the germline ends. The length of the CDR3 is 14 residues. CDR3 in amino acids: CATSREVAAYEQYF. The CDR3 coding sequence is TGTGCCACCAGCAGAGAAGTGGCAGCCTACGAGCAGTACTTC.

The J gene is TRBJ1-1, the V gene TRBV5-5; 7 bases map to TRBD1. V was pared by 4 bases and J by 1 base, with 7 bases of the junction left unmatched. CDR1 SGHKS and CDR2 YYEKEE come from the germline V gene (reference sequence). The CDR3 runs to 15 residues. CDR3 bases: TGTGCCAGCAGCCCAGGGGGGACACAGAACACTGAAGCTTTCTTT. This encodes CASSPGGTQNTEAFF.